This T cell receptor (beta chain) was profiled in a study of CXCR3-negative and CXCR3-positive naive CD8 T cells (dated by TCRdb to about 2019). The study in broad terms: In total, some 150 million TRB reads were obtained, corresponding to roughly 1.5 +/- 0.3 million reads per library. Diversity and physicochemical repertoire analyses were performed on about a dozen donors pooled from two independent experiments. For the TRBV-TRBJ cluster analysis, the naive subsets came from about 5 donors, while the memory cells came from 3 donors.

For each CD8+ T cell subset, flow sorting was done in triplicate, and 300,000 to 350,000 cells per subset went directly into RLT lysis buffer. Naive CD8+ T cells were defined stringently as CD45RO-CCR7+CD27+CD95- to exclude memory contaminants. Using standard density gradient centrifugation, peripheral blood mononuclear cells were isolated from buffy coats. A FACSAria III was used to flow-sort naive CD8+ T cells into CXCR3-negative and CXCR3-positive populations. An RNeasy Mini Kit was used to extract total RNA from the sorted cells. Worth noting for this clonotype: The clone's antigen remains unknown.

Sequencing took place on a NextSeq 550. The Human TCR Profiling Kit (MiLaboratory) was used to prepare UMI-labeled 5' RACE TRB cDNA libraries. The full amount of extracted RNA was used for cDNA synthesis, and the full amount of resulting cDNA was used for PCR amplification. Libraries were prepared in parallel with an identical number of PCR cycles. As for how the authors treated the data: About 54,000 +/- 9,700 unique UMI-labeled TRB cDNA molecules per library were extracted with MIGEC and MiXCR, with at least two reads per UMI required. On average, each library contained approximately 40,000 +/- 10,000 functional in-frame TRB CDR3 nucleotide clonotypes without stop codons. After each sample was downsampled to 5000 UMI-labeled TRB molecules, VDJtools was used to calculate diversity metrics such as normalized Shannon-Wiener and Chao1. Clonotype-size-weighted physicochemical properties of the central five CDR3 residues (interaction energy, strength, volume and Kidera factor 4) were computed in VDJtools. After TCRdb reprocessed the reads, each CDR3 protein sequence was kept as one row, without DNA. The V and J calls and clone size come from TCRdb's table, not from the authors' own analysis. The sample table gives 69,000 or so distinct CDR3 sequences. The ten most abundant clones make up roughly 1.5% of the sample.

The germline V gene specifies MGHDK as CDR1 and SYGVNS as CDR2. The CDR3 numbers 14 residues from cysteine through phenylalanine. No DNA was logged. Beyond this particular receptor, the publication reports: Within the same donor, TRBV-TRBJ usage looked similar between naive CXCR3-negative and CXCR3-positive cells, but memory cells had distinct patterns. Because surface CD5, which is linked to self-reactivity in mice, was comparable between the naive subsets, TCR interaction strength was also inferred from TRB CDR3 physicochemical properties. Freshly isolated PBMCs were used for most assays because CXCR3 expression partially decreased after cryopreservation. Compared with CXCR3-negative naive cells, CXCR3-positive naive cells had TRB CDR3s with higher hydrophobicity (lower Kidera factor 4), lower energy, and higher strength and volume indices. Repertoire diversity was comparably high in both naive subsets but much lower in memory CD8+ T cells.

This TCR came from a human donor in good health. Some clones in this sample may be carry-over from other donors' samples. The sample comprised naive CXCR3- CD8+ T cells from blood. The cell subset or site label on this specimen signifies: CD45RO-CCR7+CD27+CD95- naive CD8+ T cells lacking CXCR3 (TNR3-). The chain was built from TRBV25-1 and TRBJ2-2; TCRdb picks TRBD1, but there is no DNA to check that call. The CDR3 is CASSDWGVTGELFF.